This paragraph covers one TCR beta chain sequence. What it recognizes is unknown. In germline, CDR1 is LGHDT, CDR2 YNNKEL (reference sequence). The V gene lost 4 bases and the J gene lost 7 bases, with 7 bases spanning the gap. This CDR3 has 12 residues. Data came from immunoSEQ multiplex PCR; TCRdb stores just in-frame clones and leaves some out. Of approximately 180,000 clones detected, about nine tenths appear once; the ten largest clones hold approximately 3%. The sample belongs to a study of T cell responses to AZD1222 COVID-19 vaccine. The study's findings and limits: Clonal diversity was possibly underestimated; the donors were predominantly white British and more often female.

The V and J genes are TRBV3-1 (or the pseudogene TRBV3-2) and TRBJ2-2, with D tentatively TRBD2 (5 bases). The source is an adult in good health. The sample consisted of peripheral blood, taken on day 0 of AZD1222 vaccination. The CDR3, as DNA: TGTGCCAGCAGCCTCGGGGTCGGGGAGCTGTTTTTT. Translating gives CASSLGVGELFF.